The 16 T cell receptor beta chains reported below all come from one sample, sequenced in a study of blood T cell repertoires in COVID-19. Data came from immunoSEQ multiplex PCR; TCRdb stores just in-frame clones and leaves some out. Found here are roughly 67,000 clones, roughly 85% of them singletons; the top ten hold approximately 25%. Sequencing was carried out using peripheral blood. All receptors derive from a man over 45 with acute or convalescent COVID-19.

This rearrangement joins TRBV5-5 to TRBJ2-1, with D tentatively TRBD1 (6 bases). Germline V lookup: CDR1 SGHKS, CDR2 YYEKEE (reference sequence). This CDR3 has 15 amino acids. Between the trimmed V and J ends, which lost 0 bases and 4 bases, there was a span of 11 bases. CDR3 DNA: TGTGCCAGCAGCTTGGAAGGACAGACTTACAATGAGCAGTTCTTC. Protein sequence: CASSLEGQTYNEQFF. The full variable domain, rest sourced from reference TRBV5-5 and TRBJ2-1, is DAGVTQSPTHLIKTRGQQVTLRCSPISGHKSVSWYQQVLGQGPQFIFQYYEKEERGRGNFPDRFSARQFPNYSSELNVNALLLGDSALYLCASSLEGQTYNEQFFGPGTRLTVL.

Details on this clone: The sample carries other DNA sequences with the same CDR3. The V gene is TRBV7-2, the J gene TRBJ1-2; D unclear. This CDR3 is built from 13 residues. Trimming took off 1 base at V and 5 bases at J, with 8 bases between the two ends. Germline CDR1 reads SGHTA; CDR2 reads FQGNSA. CDR3 bases: TGTGCCAGCAGCTTAGTCACCAGTTATGGCTACACCTTC. Protein: CASSLVTSYGYTF.

The V call is TRBV25-1, the J call TRBJ1-2; D is unclear. V lost 5 bases to trimming and J lost 8 bases, with 12 bases between them. From germline, CDR1 is MGHDK and CDR2 SYGVNS. The CDR3 totals 12 residues. CDR3 amino acids: CASSSGGGGYTF. CDR3 bases: TGTGCCAGCAGTTCGGGAGGAGGAGGCTACACCTTC.

This clone occurred once. The V and J genes are TRBV2 and TRBJ2-5; 7 bases line up with TRBD2. After removal of 10 bases from V and 3 bases from J, the junction contained 11 bases not matched to a gene. Germline assignment: CDR1 SNHLY and CDR2 FYNNEI. The CDR3 consists of 14 residues. Written as DNA, the CDR3 is TGTGCCATCTACGGCGGGGCGGGGGAAGAGACCCAGTACTTC. It yields the protein CAIYGGAGEETQYF.

The J gene is TRBJ2-4, the V gene TRBV6-5, with D hard to call. CDR3 length: 16 residues. Germline assignment: CDR1 MNHEY and CDR2 SVGAGI. Deletions cut 4 bases from V and 0 bases from J, with 13 bases between. CDR3 amino acids: CASSSPSGIAKNIQYF. DNA of the CDR3: TGTGCCAGCAGTTCACCGTCAGGAATAGCCAAAAACATTCAGTACTTC.

The chain joins TRBV7-9 to TRBJ1-1; D gene uncertain. The CDR3 consists of 13 residues. V was clipped by 3 bases and J by 1 base, with 6 bases between them. Germline values: CDR1 SEHNR, CDR2 FQNEAQ (reference sequence). Written as DNA, the CDR3 is TGTGCCAGCAGCTTGAGGGAGAACACTGAAGCTTTCTTT. Protein: CASSLRENTEAFF.

V usage is TRBV10-2 and J usage is TRBJ1-5; 7 positions agree with TRBD1. The CDR3 is 15 residues long. Germline CDR1 WSHSY, CDR2 SAAADI. Losses at the gene ends were 3 bases for V and 4 bases for J; bases not matched to a gene: 6. In nucleotides, the CDR3 is TGCGCCAGCAGTGATTTCGGGACAGTAAATCAGCCCCAGCATTTT. This sequence encodes CASSDFGTVNQPQHF.

The CDR3 here is CASSIPWASGGAVAKNIQYF. DNA for the CDR3: TGTGCCAGTAGTATCCCATGGGCTAGCGGGGGGGCCGTGGCCAAAAACATTCAGTACTTC. V is TRBV19 and J is TRBJ2-4, with 12 bases lining up with TRBD2. CDR3 length equals 20 residues. In germline, CDR1 is LNHDA, CDR2 SQIVND (reference sequence). V was clipped by 3 bases and J by 1 base; unmatched bases: 13.

Notes on this clone: The same CDR3 can be traced to other DNA sequences in this sample. CDR3: CASSLAGTGTDTQYF. Written as DNA, the CDR3 is TGCGCCAGCAGCTTGGCCGGGACAGGAACAGATACGCAGTATTTT. V and J are TRBV5-1 and TRBJ2-3; 8 bases line up with TRBD1. V dropped 0 bases and J dropped 3; count of bases not matched to a gene: 3. The CDR3 has 15 amino acids. CDR1 and CDR2 (germline): SGHRS, YFSETQ.

This clone turned up a few times. The chain carries TRBV6-5 and TRBJ1-3; D may be TRBD1 (6 bases). Looked up from germline, CDR1 is MNHEY and CDR2 is SVGAGI. The ends were cut back, 6 bases at V and 8 bases at J, with 14 bases in the middle. There are 13 residues in the CDR3. CDR3 DNA: TGTGCCAGCAGGAAACAGGGTGCGGACACCATATATTTT. Protein sequence: CASRKQGADTIYF.

The rearrangement joins TRBV27 to TRBJ1-5; 7 nucleotides agree with TRBD1. Germline CDR1 MNHEY, CDR2 SMNVEV (reference sequence). This CDR3 contains 15 residues. The J segment lost 5 bases and the V segment lost 5 bases, leaving 9 bases of the junction unmatched. CDR3 amino acids: CASSPTGERDQPQHF. In DNA, the CDR3 is TGTGCCAGCAGTCCCACAGGGGAGAGGGATCAGCCCCAGCATTTT.

The chain recombines TRBV5-6 with TRBJ2-1, with 7 nucleotides matching TRBD2. In germline, CDR1 is SGHDT, CDR2 YYEEEE. This CDR3 spans 12 amino acids. Unmatched junction bases numbered 5, after V lost 4 bases and J lost 10 bases. CDR3 DNA: TGTGCCAGCAGCGGGGGGGACGGAGAGCAGTTCTTC. This translates into CASSGGDGEQFF.

The chain recombines TRBV6-5 with TRBJ2-2; TRBD1 might be the D (7 bases). Germline values: CDR1 MNHEY, CDR2 SVGAGI. Trimming shortened V by 5 bases and J by 1 base, and 11 bases separated the two germline ends. The CDR3 runs to 15 residues. The CDR3 region has the DNA TGTGCCAGCAGTCTGCAGGGGGGGAACACCGGGGAGCTGTTTTTT. This codes for CASSLQGGNTGELFF.

This clone was recorded only once. The CDR3, as DNA: TGTGCCTGGAGCTACGGGATAAATAATTCACCCCTCCACTTT. Protein: CAWSYGINNSPLHF. This sequence joins TRBV30 and TRBJ1-6; D is unresolved. V lost 3 bases, J lost 5 bases, and 11 bases lay in between. Germline V gene lookup returns CDR1 GTSNPN and CDR2 SVGIG (reference sequence). CDR3 size: 14 residues.

This rearrangement joins TRBV24-1 to TRBJ2-2; D is possibly TRBD2 (6 bases). Germline CDR1 KGHDR, CDR2 SFDVKD. V shed 4 bases and J shed 0 bases, with 14 bases lying between them. The CDR3 loop spans 17 amino acids. In DNA form, the CDR3 reads TGTGCCACCAGTGAGGAGGGACTCTACGCGAACACCGGGGAGCTGTTTTTT. It codes for CATSEEGLYANTGELFF.

The chain has TRBV5-1 and TRBJ1-6, with TRBD1 matching over 8 bases. V lost 3 bases to trimming and J lost 12 bases; unmatched junction nucleotides: 5. This CDR3 contains 13 residues. Germline values: CDR1 SGHRS, CDR2 YFSETQ. CDR3 coding DNA: TGCGCCAGCAGCTCTACAGGGGGTCAACCCCTCCACTTT. It translates to CASSSTGGQPLHF.